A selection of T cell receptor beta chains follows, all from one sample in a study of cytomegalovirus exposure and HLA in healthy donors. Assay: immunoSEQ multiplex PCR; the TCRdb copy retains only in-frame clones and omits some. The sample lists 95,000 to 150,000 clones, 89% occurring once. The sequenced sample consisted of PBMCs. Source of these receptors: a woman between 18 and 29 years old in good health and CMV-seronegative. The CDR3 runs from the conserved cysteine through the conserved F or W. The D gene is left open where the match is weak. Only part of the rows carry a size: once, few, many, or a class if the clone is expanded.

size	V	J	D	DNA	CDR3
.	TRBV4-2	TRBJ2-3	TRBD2	TGTGCCAGCAGCCAAGAGGCGCGGGAGAGCGCAGATACGCAGTATTTT	CASSQEARESADTQYF
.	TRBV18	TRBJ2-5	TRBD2	TGTGCCAGCTCACCGGGTAGCGGGCAGAGAGTAGGCCAAGAGACCCAGTACTTC	CASSPGSGQRVGQETQYF
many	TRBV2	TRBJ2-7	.	TGTGCCAGCAGTGAACTGGCGGTTTCGGCCTACGAGCAGTACTTC	CASSELAVSAYEQYF
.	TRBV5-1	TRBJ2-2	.	TGCGCCAGCAGCTTGTTACTAGGGGGTGACACCGGGGAGCTGTTTTTT	CASSLLLGGDTGELFF
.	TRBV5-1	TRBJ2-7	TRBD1	TGCGCCAGCAGCTCGAGACAGGGGGCGGCCTACGAGCAGTACTTC	CASSSRQGAAYEQYF
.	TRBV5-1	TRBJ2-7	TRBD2	TGCGCCAGCAGCCCCACGCCAGGGACTAGCACCTACGAGCAGTACTTC	CASSPTPGTSTYEQYF
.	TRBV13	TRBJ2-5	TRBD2	TGTGCCAGCAGCACGCGGGGGAGCCAAGAGACCCAGTACTTC	CASSTRGSQETQYF
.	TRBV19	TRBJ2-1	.	TGTGCCAGTAGTGGCTTCCAATTTTACAATGAGCAGTTCTTC	CASSGFQFYNEQFF
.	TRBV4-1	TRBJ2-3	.	TGCGCCAGCAGCCAAGGTTGGCGCGGCCTTAGCACAGATACGCAGTATTTT	CASSQGWRGLSTDTQYF
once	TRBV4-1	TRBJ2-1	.	TGCGCCAGCAGCCAAGATGCAGGATTTATTCAGTTCTTC	CASSQDAGFIQFF
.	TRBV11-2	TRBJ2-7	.	TGTGCCAGCAGCTTAGATTGGGGGGAGACCTACGAGCAGTACTTC	CASSLDWGETYEQYF
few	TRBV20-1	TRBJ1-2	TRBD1	TGCAGTGCAACAACAGGGGTCGGCTACACCTTC	CSATTGVGYTF
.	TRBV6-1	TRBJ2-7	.	TGTGCCAGCAGTGCCGCCAGGACAAGTGTCGCCTACGAGCAGTACTTC	CASSAARTSVAYEQYF
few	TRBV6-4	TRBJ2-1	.	TGTGCCAGCAGTGAGGGGGACAACTCCTACAATGAGCAGTTCTTC	CASSEGDNSYNEQFF
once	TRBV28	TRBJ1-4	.	TGTGCCAGCAGTTCTCTACAGGGTTATGAAAAACTGTTTTTT	CASSSLQGYEKLFF
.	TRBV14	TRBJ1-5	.	TGTGCCAGCAGCCAACAGAGAGGGCAGCCCCAGCATTTT	CASSQQRGQPQHF
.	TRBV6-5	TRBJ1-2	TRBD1	TGTGCCAGCAGTACCGGACAGGGGCGCTACTATGGCTACACCTTC	CASSTGQGRYYGYTF
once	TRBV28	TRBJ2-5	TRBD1	TGTGCCAGCACTCCCCAGGGGGCGGGAGAGACCCAGTACTTC	CASTPQGAGETQYF
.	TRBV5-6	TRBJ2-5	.	TGTGCCAGCAGCTTGGTACAAGAGACCCAGTACTTC	CASSLVQETQYF
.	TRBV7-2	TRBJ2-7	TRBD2	TGTGCCAGCAGCTTAGCAGCTAGCGGCTACGAGCAGTACTTC	CASSLAASGYEQYF
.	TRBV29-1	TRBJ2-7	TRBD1	TGCAGCGGGGGCGGGACAGGGGGCACCTACGAGCAGTACTTC	CSGGGTGGTYEQYF
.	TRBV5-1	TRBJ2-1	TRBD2	TGCGCCAGCAGCTTGGTGGGACTAGCGGGAGGGCCGCACAATGAGCAGTTCTTC	CASSLVGLAGGPHNEQFF
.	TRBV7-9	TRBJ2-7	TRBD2	TGTGCCAGCAGCCCCAGGGAGGGTTCGAACGAGCAGTACTTC	CASSPREGSNEQYF
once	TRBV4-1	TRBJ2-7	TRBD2	TGCGCCAGCAGCCTCGCCCTACTTGGACTAGCGGGAGGACCCTACGAGCAGTACTTC	CASSLALLGLAGGPYEQYF
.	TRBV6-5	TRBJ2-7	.	TGTGCCAGCAGTTACTCGATAGGGGTCAACTTCGGCGAGCAGTACTTC	CASSYSIGVNFGEQYF
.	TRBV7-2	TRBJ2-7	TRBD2	TGTGCCAGCAGCTCTTTATCTAGCGGGCCCTACGAGCAGTACTTC	CASSSLSSGPYEQYF
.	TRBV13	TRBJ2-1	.	TGTGCCAGCAGTTTAGATTCGAATGAGCAGTTCTTC	CASSLDSNEQFF
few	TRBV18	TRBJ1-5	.	TGTGCCAGCTCACCCGGGACCGGGGGAATCAATCAGCCCCAGCATTTT	CASSPGTGGINQPQHF
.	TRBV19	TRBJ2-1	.	TGTGCCAGTAGTATTGGGGGGAGTGACTCCTACAATGAGCAGTTCTTC	CASSIGGSDSYNEQFF
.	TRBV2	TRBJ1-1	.	TGTGCCAGCAGGAAAACAGGGTACCCCCTCGCGAACACTGAAGCTTTCTTT	CASRKTGYPLANTEAFF
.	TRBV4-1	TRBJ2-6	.	TGCGCCAGCACCCAGGCTGGTTCTGGGGCCAACGTCCTGACTTTC	CASTQAGSGANVLTF
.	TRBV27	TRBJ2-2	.	TGTGCCAGCAGCCTTTACGGGCAGGGTTGGACCGGGGAGCTGTTTTTT	CASSLYGQGWTGELFF
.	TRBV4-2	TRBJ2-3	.	TGTGCCAGCAGCCATAAAGACAGTATAACATATTTT	CASSHKDSITYF
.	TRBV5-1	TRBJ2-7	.	TGCGCCAGCAGCTTGTTAGGGAGGTTCTACGAGCAGTACTTC	CASSLLGRFYEQYF
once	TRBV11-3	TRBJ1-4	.	TGTGCCAGCAGCTTAGGTCGTGCAACTAATGAAAAACTGTTTTTT	CASSLGRATNEKLFF
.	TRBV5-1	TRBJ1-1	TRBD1	TGCGCCAGCAGAAGTTACCAGGGGGCTAGCACTGAAGCTTTCTTT	CASRSYQGASTEAFF
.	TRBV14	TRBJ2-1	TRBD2	TGTGCCAGCAGCCCGGCCCCCATACTAGCGATAGTTTACAATGAGCAGTTCTTC	CASSPAPILAIVYNEQFF
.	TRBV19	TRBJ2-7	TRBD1	TGTGCCAGTAGTATGGGGACAGGGTCCTCCTACGAGCAGTACTTC	CASSMGTGSSYEQYF
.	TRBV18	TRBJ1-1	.	TGTGCCAGCTCACCGGACACGAACACTGAAGCTTTCTTT	CASSPDTNTEAFF
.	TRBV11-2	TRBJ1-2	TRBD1	TGTGCCAGCAGCTGGGACAGGGGCGATGATGGCTACACCTTC	CASSWDRGDDGYTF
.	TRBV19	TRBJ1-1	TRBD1	TGTGCCAGTAGGCCGACAGGGTTGAACACTGAAGCTTTCTTT	CASRPTGLNTEAFF
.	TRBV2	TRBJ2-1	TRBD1	TGTGCCAGCAGTCTAACCAACAGGGGTATGGATGAGCAGTTCTTC	CASSLTNRGMDEQFF
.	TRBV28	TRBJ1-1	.	TGTGCCAGCAGTTTTATAGGACAGATGAACACTGAAGCTTTCTTT	CASSFIGQMNTEAFF
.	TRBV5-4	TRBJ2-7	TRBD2	TGTGCCAGCAGCGGGGGACTAGCGGGAGTCGAGCAGTACTTC	CASSGGLAGVEQYF
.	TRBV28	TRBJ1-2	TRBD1	TGTGCCAGCAGTCGCCGGGACAGCTCTTATGGCTACACCTTC	CASSRRDSSYGYTF
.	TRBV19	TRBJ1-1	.	TGTGCCAGTAGTATCCTAAACACAAGGGGGAACACTGAAGCTTTCTTT	CASSILNTRGNTEAFF
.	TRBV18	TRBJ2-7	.	TGTGCCAGCTCACCATCGAACGGGAGCTCCTACGAGCAGTACTTC	CASSPSNGSSYEQYF
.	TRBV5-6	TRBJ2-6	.	TGTGCCAGCAGCTTTATTCTCTCTGGGGCCAACGTCCTGACTTTC	CASSFILSGANVLTF
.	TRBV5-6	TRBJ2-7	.	TGTGCCAGCAGCCCGACAAGGGGAGGACTCCCCCACGAGCAGTACTTC	CASSPTRGGLPHEQYF
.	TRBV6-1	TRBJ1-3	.	TGTGCCAGCTCTACTGGAAACACCATATATTTT	CASSTGNTIYF
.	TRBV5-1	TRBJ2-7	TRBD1	TGCGCCAGCAGCGGTGGGACAGGGAACTACGAGCAGTACTTC	CASSGGTGNYEQYF
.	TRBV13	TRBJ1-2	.	TGTGCCAGCAGCCCCGACAGCAACCGCAACTATGGCTACACCTTC	CASSPDSNRNYGYTF
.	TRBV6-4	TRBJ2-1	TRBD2	TGTGCCAGCAGTGACGCGGGAGATTACAATGAGCAGTTCTTC	CASSDAGDYNEQFF
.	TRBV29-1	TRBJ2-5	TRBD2	TGCAGCGTCCCGACTAGCGGGAGATTTGTGGAGACCCAGTACTTC	CSVPTSGRFVETQYF
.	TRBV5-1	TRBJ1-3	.	TGCGCCAGCAGCTTATCAGGGCTACTCTCTGGAAACACCATATATTTT	CASSLSGLLSGNTIYF
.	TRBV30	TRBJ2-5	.	TGTGCCTGGAGTGAGGGCCGGGGACAAGAGACCCAGTACTTC	CAWSEGRGQETQYF